These 18 T cell receptor beta chains were all obtained from the same sample, sequenced in a study of cytomegalovirus exposure and HLA in healthy donors. Sequencing used immunoSEQ multiplex PCR; TCRdb keeps in-frame clones, though not all of them. This table holds about 240,000 clones, more than 75% found once. Source material: PBMCs. These receptors were collected from a man aged 18 to 29 in good health and CMV-seronegative.

The V call is TRBV4-1, the J call TRBJ1-3, with D tentatively TRBD1 (6 bases). The CDR3 runs 16 residues. Germline V CDR1 and CDR2: MGHRA, YSYEKL. V gave up 0 bases and J gave up 3 bases, with 12 bases separating them. For the CDR3, the DNA is TGCGCCAGCAGCCAAGATGAGGGCAGGGGTGGAAACACCATATATTTT. It is translated as CASSQDEGRGGNTIYF.

The V call is TRBV28, the J call TRBJ1-1; the D gene is possibly TRBD1 (5 bases). The germline gives CDR1 MDHEN, CDR2 SYDVKM. CDR3 length equals 14 residues. With 8 bases removed from V and 5 bases from J, the gap between germline ends came to 18 bases. The CDR3, as DNA: TGTGCCAGCTTCCCTCCCGACAGAAGGACTGAAGCTTTCTTT. This translates into CASFPPDRRTEAFF.

The DNA for the CDR3 is TGTGCCAGCAACCCTCAGGGCGGAGAAGCTTTCTTT. Translation: CASNPQGGEAFF. The chain is built from TRBV5-4 and TRBJ1-1; D is possibly TRBD1 (5 bases). The V end was cut by 6 bases, the J end by 8 bases, with 14 bases between. The CDR3 totals 12 residues. Germline CDR1 reads SGHNT; CDR2 reads YYREEE (reference sequence). The complete variable domain, with remaining parts taken from reference TRBV5-4 and TRBJ1-1, reads ETGVTQSPTHLIKTRGQQVTLRCSSQSGHNTVSWYQQALGQGPQFIFQYYREEENGRGNFPPRFSGLQFPNYSSELNVNALELDDSALYLCASNPQGGEAFFGQGTRLTVV.

The chain joins TRBV4-3 to TRBJ1-4; tentatively, D is TRBD1 (6 bases). The germline V gene encodes CDR1 LGHNA and CDR2 YSLEER. V was cut by 4 bases and J by 0 bases, with 9 bases left in between. The CDR3 sequence is 15 residues long. The CDR3 nucleotides read TGCGCCAGCAGCCTATACAGGGCAACTAATGAAAAACTGTTTTTT. This sequence encodes CASSLYRATNEKLFF.

This clone showed up just a few times. V usage is TRBV28 and J usage is TRBJ1-5; D unclear. Trimming cost V 3 bases and J 8 bases, with 8 bases left between them. The CDR3 loop spans 12 amino acids. Per the germline V gene, CDR1 is MDHEN and CDR2 is SYDVKM. The CDR3 sequence: CASSLFGEPQHF. CDR3 nucleotide sequence: TGTGCCAGCAGTTTGTTCGGGGAGCCCCAGCATTTT.

The rearrangement links TRBV29-1 to TRBJ1-5, with 12 bases aligning to TRBD1. Per the germline V gene, CDR1 is SQVTM and CDR2 is ANQGSEA. Losses at the gene ends were 2 bases for V and 4 bases for J; bases not matched to a gene: 6. The CDR3 covers 16 residues. CDR3 in amino acids: CSVESRDRGRNQPQHF. The CDR3 DNA reads TGCAGCGTTGAATCCCGGGACAGGGGGCGAAATCAGCCCCAGCATTTT. Supplemented by reference TRBV29-1 and TRBJ1-5, the full variable domain reads SAVISQKPSRDICQRGTSLTIQCQVDSQVTMMFWYRQQPGQSLTLIATANQGSEATYESGFVIDKFPISRPNLTFSTLTVSNMSPEDSSIYLCSVESRDRGRNQPQHFGDGTRLSIL.

This clone has more than one count but fewer than ten. This rearrangement joins TRBV6-6 to TRBJ1-2; TRBD1 aligns across 7 bases. Germline CDR1 is MNHNY and CDR2 is SVGAGI (reference sequence). The J segment lost 5 bases and the V segment lost 2 bases, leaving 11 bases of the junction unmatched. The CDR3 contains 16 residues. The DNA of the CDR3 is TGTGCCAGCAGTTACCTAGGCAGGACAGGAACATATGGCTACACCTTC. It specifies CASSYLGRTGTYGYTF.

This sequence joins TRBV10-3 and TRBJ2-3, with TRBD2 matching over 7 bases. V lost 10 bases to trimming and J lost 2 bases; unmatched junction nucleotides: 12. Germline CDR1 reads ENHRY; CDR2 reads SYGVKD. CDR3 length: 15 residues. The CDR3, as DNA: TGTGCCACGCAGGAGCGTCGGGGGGACACAGATACGCAGTATTTT. Translated: CATQERRGDTDTQYF.

This clone was seen a handful of times. Because the CDR3's place on the DNA is in doubt, the DNA is left out and the CDR3 is given as listed by TCRdb. The chain combines TRBV21-1 with TRBJ2-4; no check of the table's D call, TRBD2, against the DNA was made. TRBV21-1 is given as a pseudogene. The CDR3 is 16 amino acids long, termini counted. CDR3 amino acids: CASSKVGDGAKNIQYF.

Details on this clone: This specimen includes other DNA sequences encoding the same CDR3. This sequence joins TRBV5-1 and TRBJ1-4; TRBD1 might be the D (5 bases). The CDR3 length is 14 residues. The germline V and J ends were trimmed by 2 bases and 8 bases, with 13 bases remaining between them. The germline CDR1 and CDR2 sequences are SGHRS and YFSETQ. CDR3 in amino acids: CASSFGQGGEKLFF. As DNA, the CDR3 is TGCGCCAGCAGCTTCGGCCAGGGAGGAGAAAAACTGTTTTTT.

The chain employs TRBV18 and TRBJ2-2; no reliable D call. This CDR3 region has 15 residues. Between the trimmed V and J ends, which lost 3 bases and 1 base, there was a span of 9 bases. Germline V gives CDR1 KGHSH, CDR2 LQKENI. CDR3 in amino acids: CASSPSKLNTGELFF. The CDR3 DNA sequence: TGTGCCAGCTCACCGTCAAAGCTGAACACCGGGGAGCTGTTTTTT.

As to this clone: Other nucleotide sequences in the sample specify the same CDR3. The rearrangement links TRBV4-3 to TRBJ1-5; D gene uncertain. V was pared by 0 bases and J by 1 base, with 7 bases between. CDR1 and CDR2 (germline): LGHNA, YSLEER. The CDR3 is 15 amino acids. The CDR3 region is CASSQDGQSNQPQHF. The CDR3 DNA sequence: TGCGCCAGCAGCCAAGATGGGCAGAGCAATCAGCCCCAGCATTTT.

The chain has TRBV27 and TRBJ2-5, with 7 bases matching TRBD1. CDR3 length: 15 residues. V gave up 1 base and J gave up 9 bases; unmatched junction bases: 11. Germline V gene lookup returns CDR1 MNHEY and CDR2 SMNVEV (reference sequence). CDR3 sequence reads: CASSLFAGGPGAQYF. CDR3 sequence (DNA): TGTGCCAGCAGTTTATTTGCAGGGGGTCCAGGGGCCCAGTACTTC.

The chain couples TRBV7-2 to TRBJ2-2; tentative D call: TRBD2 (5 bases). Germline loops: CDR1 SGHTA, CDR2 FQGNSA. This CDR3 contains 14 residues. V was pared by 10 bases and J by 6 bases, with 18 bases between. The CDR3 region is CATKRLAEAGELFF. CDR3 bases: TGTGCCACCAAGCGGCTAGCCGAGGCCGGGGAGCTGTTTTTT.

The chain is built from TRBV29-1 and TRBJ2-5, with a weak D call TRBD1 (6 bases). Looked up from germline, CDR1 is SQVTM and CDR2 is ANQGSEA. V shed 4 bases and J shed 0 bases, with 9 bases lying between them. This CDR3 has 13 residues. In DNA form, the CDR3 reads TGCAGCGTTGTTAAGGGGGACCAAGAGACCCAGTACTTC. Protein sequence: CSVVKGDQETQYF.

The chain is built from TRBV5-1 and TRBJ2-7; D is possibly TRBD1 (6 bases). Germline V gene data show CDR1 as SGHRS and CDR2 as YFSETQ. There are 13 residues in the CDR3. The V and J ends lost 6 bases and 6 bases respectively, with 16 bases between them. The CDR3 DNA sequence: TGCGCCAGCATTGGACAGCTTTCCGGCGAGCAGTACTTC. Translation: CASIGQLSGEQYF.

This clone was recorded at least ten times. The V and J genes are TRBV4-1 and TRBJ2-7; 11 positions match TRBD2. The CDR3 is 15 residues long. CDR1 MGHRA and CDR2 YSYEKL come from the germline V gene. V shed 4 bases, J shed 2 bases, and the junction held 4 bases outside the gene matches. CDR3 nucleotides: TGCGCCAGCAGCCGAGGGACTAGCGGAACCTACGAGCAGTACTTC. Amino acid sequence: CASSRGTSGTYEQYF.

The gene calls are TRBV5-1 and TRBJ2-3, with a tentative D call TRBD1 (6 bases). The CDR3 loop spans 16 amino acids. V shed 0 bases and J shed 6 bases, with 17 bases lying between them. Germline V lookup: CDR1 SGHRS, CDR2 YFSETQ. The CDR3 sequence is CASSLGQGLGKDTQYF. CDR3 DNA: TGCGCCAGCAGCTTGGGGCAGGGGCTGGGGAAGGATACGCAGTATTTT.